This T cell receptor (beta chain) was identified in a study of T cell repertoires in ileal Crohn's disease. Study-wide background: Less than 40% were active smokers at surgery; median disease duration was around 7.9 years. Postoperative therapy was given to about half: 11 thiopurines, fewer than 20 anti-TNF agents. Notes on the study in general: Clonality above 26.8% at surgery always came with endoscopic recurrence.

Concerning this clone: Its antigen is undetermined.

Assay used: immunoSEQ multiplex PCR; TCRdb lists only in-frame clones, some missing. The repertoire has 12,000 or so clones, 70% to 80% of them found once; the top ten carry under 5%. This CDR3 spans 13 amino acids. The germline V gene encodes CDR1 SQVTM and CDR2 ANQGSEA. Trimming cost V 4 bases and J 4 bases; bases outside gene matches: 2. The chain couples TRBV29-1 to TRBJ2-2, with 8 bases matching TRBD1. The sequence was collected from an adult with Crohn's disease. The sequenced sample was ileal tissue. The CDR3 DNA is TGCAGCGTTGCAGGGGGCGGCACCGGGGAGCTGTTTTTT. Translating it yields CSVAGGGTGELFF.